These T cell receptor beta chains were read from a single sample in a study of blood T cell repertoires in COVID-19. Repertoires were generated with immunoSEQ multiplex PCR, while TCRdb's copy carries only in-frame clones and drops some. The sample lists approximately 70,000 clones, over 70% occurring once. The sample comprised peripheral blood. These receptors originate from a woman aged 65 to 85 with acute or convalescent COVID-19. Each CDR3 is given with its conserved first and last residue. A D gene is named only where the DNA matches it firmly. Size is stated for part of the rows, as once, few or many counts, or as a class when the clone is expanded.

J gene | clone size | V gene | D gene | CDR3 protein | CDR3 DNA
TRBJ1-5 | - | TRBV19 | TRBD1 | CASMRTGAPGQPQHF | TGTGCCAGTATGAGGACAGGGGCCCCGGGCCAGCCCCAGCATTTT
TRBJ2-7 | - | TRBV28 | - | CASRLQGMGEQYF | TGTGCCAGCAGATTACAGGGTATGGGCGAGCAGTACTTC
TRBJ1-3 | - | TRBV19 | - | CASSIVGSGNTIYF | TGTGCCAGTAGTATAGTGGGCTCCGGAAACACCATATATTTT
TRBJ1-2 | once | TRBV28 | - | CASREEANYGYTF | TGTGCCAGCAGGGAGGAAGCTAACTATGGCTACACCTTC
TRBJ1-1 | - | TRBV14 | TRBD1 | CASSQDATGRNTEAFF | TGTGCCAGCAGCCAAGATGCGACAGGGAGGAACACTGAAGCTTTCTTT
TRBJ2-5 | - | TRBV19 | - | CASSDRAAGGETQYF | TGTGCCAGTAGTGATCGGGCGGCAGGAGGCGAGACCCAGTACTTC
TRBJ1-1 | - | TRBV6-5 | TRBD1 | CASSYLQGASTEAFF | TGTGCCAGCAGTTACCTACAGGGGGCAAGCACTGAAGCTTTCTTT
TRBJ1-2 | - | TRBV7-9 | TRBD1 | CASSPTGVETNYGYTF | TGTGCCAGCAGCCCGACAGGGGTTGAGACTAACTATGGCTACACCTTC
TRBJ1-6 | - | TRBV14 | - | CASSQDLGSPLHF | TGTGCCAGCAGCCAAGATCTAGGATCACCCCTCCACTTT
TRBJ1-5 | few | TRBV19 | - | CASSIDNSNQPQHF | TGTGCCAGTAGTATTGACAATAGCAATCAGCCCCAGCATTTT
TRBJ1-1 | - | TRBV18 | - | CASSPRGLYQAFF | TGTGCCAGCTCACCTAGGGGATTGTACCAAGCTTTCTTT
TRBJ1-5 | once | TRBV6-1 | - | CASSEAGGQPQHF | TGTGCCAGCAGTGAAGCGGGGGGTCAGCCCCAGCATTTT
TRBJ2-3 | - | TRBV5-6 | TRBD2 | CASSFLPGLAGGWGDTQYF | TGTGCCAGCAGCTTCCTACCGGGACTAGCGGGGGGCTGGGGAGATACGCAGTATTTT
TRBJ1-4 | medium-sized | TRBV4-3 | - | CASSQDEGPAGEKLFF | TGCGCCAGCAGCCAAGATGAAGGTCCAGCGGGTGAAAAACTGTTTTTT
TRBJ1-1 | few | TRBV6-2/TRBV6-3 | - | CASSRRGTMNTEAFF | TGTGCCAGCAGCAGGCGGGGCACCATGAACACTGAAGCTTTCTTT
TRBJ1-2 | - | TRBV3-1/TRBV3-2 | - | CASSQGTGVVIYGYTF | TGTGCCAGCAGCCAAGGTACAGGTGTAGTTATCTATGGCTACACCTTC